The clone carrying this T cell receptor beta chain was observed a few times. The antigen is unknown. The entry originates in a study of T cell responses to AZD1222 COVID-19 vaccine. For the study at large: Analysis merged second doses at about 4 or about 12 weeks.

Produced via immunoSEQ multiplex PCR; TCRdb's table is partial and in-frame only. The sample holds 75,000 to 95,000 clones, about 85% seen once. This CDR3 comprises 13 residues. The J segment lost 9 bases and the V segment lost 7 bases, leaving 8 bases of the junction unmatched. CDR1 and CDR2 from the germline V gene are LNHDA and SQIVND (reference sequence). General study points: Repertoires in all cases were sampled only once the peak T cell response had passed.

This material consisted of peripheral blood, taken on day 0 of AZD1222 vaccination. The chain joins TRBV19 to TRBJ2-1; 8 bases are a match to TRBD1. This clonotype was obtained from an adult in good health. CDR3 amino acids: CASTRGQGAEQFF. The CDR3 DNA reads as TGTGCCAGTACGAGGGGGCAGGGGGCTGAGCAGTTCTTC.